This T cell receptor (beta chain) was captured by sequencing in a study of T cells in Graves' hyperthyroidism and ophthalmopathy. Amplification of TCR beta CDR3 regions was performed using RNA transcripts as template. Using the HTBI primer set, a first-round RT-PCR was run on the TCR CDR3. TCRdb passed the multiplex PCR reads through MiXCR, listing each CDR3 protein once. The sample includes around 390,000 distinct CDR3 sequences, 13% to 15% of them seen just once. This clonotype has a count of ten or more. The antigen remains unidentified. CDR3 length equals 17 residues. V was pared by 2 bases and J by 2 bases, with 14 bases of the junction left unmatched. The germline CDR1 and CDR2 sequences are GTSNPN and SVGIG (reference sequence). Study-level results: Blood also contained most expanded thyroid clonotypes above 0.001. The model's output predicted ophthalmopathy at a median of around 7 months prior to onset.

The sequence derives from a woman aged 25 to 45 with Graves' ophthalmopathy. The sequenced sample was blood. The chain couples TRBV30 to TRBJ2-7; 8 positions match TRBD1. The DNA of the CDR3 is TGTGCCTGGAGTACATGGGTGGTGGACAGGGTAACCTACGAGCAGTACTTC. Translation gives CAWSTWVVDRVTYEQYF.